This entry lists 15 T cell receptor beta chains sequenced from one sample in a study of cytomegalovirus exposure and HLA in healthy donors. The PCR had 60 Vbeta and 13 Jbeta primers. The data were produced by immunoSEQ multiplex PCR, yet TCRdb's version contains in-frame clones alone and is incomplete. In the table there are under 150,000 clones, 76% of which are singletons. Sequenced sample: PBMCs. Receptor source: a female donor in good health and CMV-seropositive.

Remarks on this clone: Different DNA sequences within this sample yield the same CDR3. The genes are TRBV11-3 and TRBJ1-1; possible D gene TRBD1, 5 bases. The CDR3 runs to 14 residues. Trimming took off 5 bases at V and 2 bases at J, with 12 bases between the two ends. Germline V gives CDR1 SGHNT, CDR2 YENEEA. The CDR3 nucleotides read TGTGCCAGCAGCCTGGACAACACAAACACTGAAGCTTTCTTT. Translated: CASSLDNTNTEAFF. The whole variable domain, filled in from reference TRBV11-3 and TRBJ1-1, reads EAGVVQSPRYKIIEKKQPVAFWCNPISGHNTLYWYLQNLGQGPELLIRYENEEAVDDSQLPKDRFSAERLKGVDSTLKIQPAELGDSAVYLCASSLDNTNTEAFFGQGTRLTVV.

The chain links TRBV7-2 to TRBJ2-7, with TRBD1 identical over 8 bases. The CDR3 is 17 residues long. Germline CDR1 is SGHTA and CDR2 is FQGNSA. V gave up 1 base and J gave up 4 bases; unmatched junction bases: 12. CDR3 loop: CASSLDSRRGPNYEQYF. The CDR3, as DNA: TGTGCCAGCAGCTTAGATTCGCGCAGGGGGCCTAATTACGAGCAGTACTTC.

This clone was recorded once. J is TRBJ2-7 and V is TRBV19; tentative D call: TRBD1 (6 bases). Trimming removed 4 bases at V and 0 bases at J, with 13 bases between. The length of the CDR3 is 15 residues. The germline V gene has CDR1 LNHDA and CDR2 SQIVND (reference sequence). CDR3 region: CASSKRQDSSYEQYF. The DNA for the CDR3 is TGTGCCAGTAGTAAAAGACAGGACTCCTCCTACGAGCAGTACTTC.

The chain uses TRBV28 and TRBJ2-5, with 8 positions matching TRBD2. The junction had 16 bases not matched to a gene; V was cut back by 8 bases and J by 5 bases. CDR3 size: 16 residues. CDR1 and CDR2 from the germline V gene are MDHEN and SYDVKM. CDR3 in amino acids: CASAGGLGRKGETQYF. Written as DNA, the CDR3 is TGTGCCAGCGCGGGGGGCCTAGGGAGGAAGGGTGAGACCCAGTACTTC.

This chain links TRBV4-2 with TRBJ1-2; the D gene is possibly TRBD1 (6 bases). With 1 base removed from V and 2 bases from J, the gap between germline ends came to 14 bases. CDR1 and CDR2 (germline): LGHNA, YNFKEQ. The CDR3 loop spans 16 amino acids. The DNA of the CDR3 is TGTGCCAGCAGCCAAGCTGTAGGGGACAACAACTATGGCTACACCTTC. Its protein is CASSQAVGDNNYGYTF.

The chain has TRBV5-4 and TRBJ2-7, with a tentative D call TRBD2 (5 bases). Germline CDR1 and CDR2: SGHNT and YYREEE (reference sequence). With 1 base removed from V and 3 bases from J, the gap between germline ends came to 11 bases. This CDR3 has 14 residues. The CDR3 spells CASSLRTAYYEQYF. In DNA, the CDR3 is TGTGCCAGCAGCTTGAGGACTGCTTACTACGAGCAGTACTTC.

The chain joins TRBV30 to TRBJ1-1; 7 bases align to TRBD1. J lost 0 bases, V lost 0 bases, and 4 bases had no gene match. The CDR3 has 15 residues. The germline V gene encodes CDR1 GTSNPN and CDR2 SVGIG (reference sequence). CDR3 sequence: CAWSVETGMNTEAFF. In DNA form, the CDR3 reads TGTGCCTGGAGTGTAGAGACAGGGATGAACACTGAAGCTTTCTTT.

In nucleotides, the CDR3 is TGTGCCAGTAGGTTACTAGCGGGAGCGGGCGAGCAGTACTTC. Protein product: CASRLLAGAGEQYF. The V gene is TRBV19, the J gene TRBJ2-7; 11 bases are shared with TRBD2. This CDR3 is 14 amino acids long. Looked up from germline, CDR1 is LNHDA and CDR2 is SQIVND (reference sequence). The trim removed 6 bases at V and 6 bases at J, leaving 7 bases unmatched.

The CDR3 nucleotides read TGCGCCAGCAGCTTGGAGCTAGCGGGACGGGAGCAGTACTTC. Its translation is CASSLELAGREQYF. The chain links TRBV5-1 to TRBJ2-7; TRBD2 agrees at 9 bases. J lost 7 bases, V lost 0 bases, and 5 bases had no gene match. CDR1 and CDR2 from the germline V gene are SGHRS and YFSETQ. There are 14 residues in the CDR3.

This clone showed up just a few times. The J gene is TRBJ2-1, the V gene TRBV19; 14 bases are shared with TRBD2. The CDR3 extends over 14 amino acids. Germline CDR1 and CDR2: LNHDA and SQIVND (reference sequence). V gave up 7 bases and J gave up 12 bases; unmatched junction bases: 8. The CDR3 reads CASKTSGRAGGQFF. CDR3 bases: TGTGCCAGTAAGACTAGCGGGAGGGCCGGTGGGCAGTTCTTC.

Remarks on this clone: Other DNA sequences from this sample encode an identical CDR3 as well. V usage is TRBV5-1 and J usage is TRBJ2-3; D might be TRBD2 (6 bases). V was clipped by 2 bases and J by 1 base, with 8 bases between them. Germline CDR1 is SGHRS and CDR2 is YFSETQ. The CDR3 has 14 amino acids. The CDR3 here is CASSFLAGTDTQYF. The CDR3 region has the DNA TGCGCCAGCAGCTTCTTAGCGGGCACAGATACGCAGTATTTT.

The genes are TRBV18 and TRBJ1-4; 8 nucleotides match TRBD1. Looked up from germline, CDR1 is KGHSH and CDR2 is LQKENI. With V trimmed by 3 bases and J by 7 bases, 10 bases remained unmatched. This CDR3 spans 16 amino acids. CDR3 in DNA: TGTGCCAGCTCACCTGGCTGGACAGGGCGGGGTGAAAAACTGTTTTTT. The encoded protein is CASSPGWTGRGEKLFF. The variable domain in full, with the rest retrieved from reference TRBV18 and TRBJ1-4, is NAGVMQNPRHLVRRRGQEARLRCSPMKGHSHVYWYRQLPEEGLKFMVYLQKENIIDESGMPKERFSAEFPKEGPSILRIQQVVRGDSAAYFCASSPGWTGRGEKLFFGSGTQLSVL.

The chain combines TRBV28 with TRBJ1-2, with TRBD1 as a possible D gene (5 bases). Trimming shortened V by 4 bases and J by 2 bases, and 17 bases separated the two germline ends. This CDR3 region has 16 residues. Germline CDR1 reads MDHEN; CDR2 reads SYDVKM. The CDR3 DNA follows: TGTGCCAGCAGTTGGACCCTATCCCAGGGAAACTATGGCTACACCTTC. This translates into CASSWTLSQGNYGYTF.

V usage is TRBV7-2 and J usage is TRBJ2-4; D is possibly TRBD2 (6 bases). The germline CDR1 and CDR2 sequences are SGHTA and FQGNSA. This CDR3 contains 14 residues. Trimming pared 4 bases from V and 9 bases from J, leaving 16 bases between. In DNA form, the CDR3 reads TGTGCCAGCAGCTACGGGGGAAACGGGGGCATTCAGTACTTC. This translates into CASSYGGNGGIQYF.

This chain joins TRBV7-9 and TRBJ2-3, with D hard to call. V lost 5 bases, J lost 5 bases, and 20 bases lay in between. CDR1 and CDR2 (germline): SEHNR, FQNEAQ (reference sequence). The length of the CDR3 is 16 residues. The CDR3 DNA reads TGTGCCAGCAGCCCTTCGGCGTATAGCAGTTTAGATACGCAGTATTTT. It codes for CASSPSAYSSLDTQYF. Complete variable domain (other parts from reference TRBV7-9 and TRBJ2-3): DTGVSQNPRHKITKRGQNVTFRCDPISEHNRLYWYRQTLGQGPEFLTYFQNEAQLEKSRLLSDRFSAERPKGSFSTLEIQRTEQGDSAMYLCASSPSAYSSLDTQYFGPGTRLTVL.